This T cell receptor (beta chain) originates from a study of cytomegalovirus exposure and HLA in healthy donors (dated by TCRdb to about 2017). Study-level background: An earlier analysis of approximately 640 of the donors reported approximately 270 Gb of sequence data and 100 million to 140 million unique TCR beta sequences from approximately 180 million T cells. An early release covering roughly 640 HLA-typed donors comprised about 320 gigabases of sequencing data and roughly 86 million unique TCR sequences. Of the approximately 400 genotyped donors, 70% to 90% were placed in the genetic ancestry cluster associated with self-reported Caucasian donors. The aim of the study was to test whether cataloging public T cell receptors could identify signatures of past pathogen exposure. The study used immunosequencing to profile the T cell repertoires of 670 or so subjects and linked those repertoires to cytomegalovirus serostatus. Besides the first cohort of more than 650 subjects, a separate validation cohort made up of roughly 130 different subjects was used. To predict cytomegalovirus infection status, the study combined high-throughput TCR immunosequencing, statistical association of individual TCRs with disease status, and machine learning. A later analysis re-analyzed previously published TCR beta repertoires from several hundred donors and added high-resolution HLA genotyping to study TCR occurrence patterns. The later analysis used no new phenotypic data to find candidate immune exposures, relying instead on TCR beta sequences and their occurrence across donors. An earlier analysis of 500 to 750 of the donors applied high-throughput TCR beta sequencing to assess whether each TCR beta V gene segment acted as functional or pseudogenic. Donor age, sex, ethnicity and CMV serostatus were compiled alongside the repertoire data. A later genetic analysis used genome-wide SNP genotypes for 398 of the 666 donors, treating that subset as a discovery cohort. Every discovery cohort repertoire had been produced on one sequencing platform. HLA typing covered class I and class II loci at four-digit resolution. The number of donors typed differed by locus, with 629-630 for A, B, C, DRB1 and DQB1, around 520 for DQA1, under 610 for DPA1, and roughly 450 for DPB1. Roughly 5 DR-DQ haplotypes were handled as single units for association and clustering, since linkage in the cohort was strong. Across about 380 genotyped donors of the cohort, an average of roughly 250,000 unique TCR beta nucleotide sequences per donor were sequenced, and about a sixth of those sequences were non-productive. What the work shows at the level of the full study, not this receptor alone: According to a later analysis, TCR association rates differed among HLA loci, with DRB1 alleles showing the most associated TCRs and HLA-C alleles showing the fewest. CMV serostatus was the only immune exposure information available for the cohort. Broadly in line with IMGT annotations, most TCR beta V segments showed up in productive rearrangements about 87% or about 30% of the time in an earlier analysis of some 590 of the donors. It was suggested by the authors that the approach could potentially be generalized to other disease states and immunological phenotypes. The classifier was reported to diagnose cytomegalovirus status with high specificity and sensitivity in both the original cohort and the validation cohort. The sequencing pipeline was judged likely to have produced a cluster of highly shared sequence variants as a technical artifact. Roughly uniform sequencing depth across donors was assumed in presence/absence analyses, although this assumption may not hold. Because some donors lacked HLA typing at each locus, the association tests relied only on the typed subset. Because counts were too low, about 17 rarely observed V segments, including chromosome 9 orphons, were excluded from the earlier analysis of around 590 of the donors. Specific HLA alleles were associated with around 18,000 TCR beta sequences at a false discovery rate of 0.05 in a later analysis. According to a later genetic analysis, donors in an Asian-associated ancestry cluster had fewer N-insertions in productive TCRs than the approximately 670-donor mean. Most TCR sequences were observed very rarely across donors, whereas some public TCRs were present in many individuals. A further reported finding was that TCR beta sequences accurately predicted the HLA-A and HLA-B alleles for most subjects in the first cohort. A later analysis reported that several top co-occurrence clusters appeared linked to parvovirus B19, influenza, CMV and Epstein-Barr virus. When HLA alleles, especially DR and DQ, strongly co-occurred, attributing TCR associations to individual alleles was difficult. The study listed 150 to 200 TCR beta chains as associated with cytomegalovirus. In a later analysis, HLA-associated TCR beta chains were found to be more clonally expanded and to have lower generation probabilities than equally common non-associated chains. A later genetic analysis associated a missense DCLRE1C variant with V-gene and J-gene trimming of TCR beta chains, and an independent cohort replicated the association. Most CMV-associated TCR beta chains appeared to be HLA-restricted in a later analysis, and the HLA associations seemed to be driven largely by CMV exposure. A few of the identified cytomegalovirus-associated TCR beta chains were confirmed in vitro to be specific for cytomegalovirus antigens. Some IMGT-functional V segments, including TRBV6-2 and TRBV6-3, could not be distinguished by the 87-base-pair reads and were therefore excluded. Linkage disequilibrium might explain the correlated functional status among segregating V segments, but an unknown experimental factor could not be ruled out. Only TCR beta chains were sequenced in this cohort, and the absence of alpha or paired-chain data limited detectable features.

Taken from the germline V gene, the CDR1 and CDR2 loops are MDHEN and SYDVKM. The junction shows trimming of 6 bases on V and 7 bases on J, and the gene matches do not reach 12 bases of it. Measured from the cysteine to the phenylalanine, the CDR3 is 16 residues long. The read is trimmed to its CDR3 DNA, 48 bases read in frame from base 1. As concerns this clone: Its recognized antigen is unknown. No much larger clone exists at a distance of one base, and base qualities are not known.

The cohort comprised more than 550 healthy bone marrow donors. Cohort members were all nominally healthy when sampled, although unrecorded immune exposures were likely present. The donor tested CMV seronegative, placing the donor among the 350 to 400 seronegative members of the cohort. A peripheral blood sample was provided by each donor, and peripheral blood mononuclear cells were used for TCR beta sequencing. The Qiagen DNeasy Blood Extraction Kit was used to extract genomic DNA from the blood cell samples. Library generation was performed with the immunoSEQ multiplex PCR assay. The multiplex PCR relied on a mix of 60 forward primers for TCR Vbeta segments and 13 reverse primers for TCR Jbeta segments. The CDR3 region of rearranged TCR beta genes was amplified from genomic DNA with a multiplex PCR assay. Amplified TCR beta libraries were sequenced as 87-base-pair reads on the Illumina HiSeq System. In the paper's pipeline: Across the 700 or so repertoires, a later analysis counted tens of millions of unique TCR beta chains, 8.5 million to 12 million of which were shared by at least two donors. A nearest-neighbor algorithm error-corrected the raw reads and collapsed the reads into unique sequences, merging closely related sequences to remove PCR and sequencing errors. CDR3 sequences were aligned to IMGT reference sequences to assign V, D and J gene segments. For a sequence to be retained, at least a six-nucleotide match to both a V gene segment and a J gene segment was required. A rearrangement was called productive if the CDR3 had no stop codons and remained in frame with V and J, and every other rearrangement was called non-productive. Following IMGT convention, CDR3 was defined as the stretch from the second conserved V-encoded cysteine up to the conserved J-encoded phenylalanine. Sequences without an unambiguous match to a single V gene segment were excluded from the earlier analysis of several hundred of the donors. In an earlier analysis of a few hundred of the donors, a V segment was called functional when productive rearrangements were above 56.7%, and segregating when the standard deviation between donors exceeded 5%. A statistical classification framework was built to diagnose cytomegalovirus status from the catalog of TCR beta chain sequences. In a later analysis, TCR nucleotide sequences were compared against IMGT/GENE-DB human TR gene sequences so that V and J genes could be assigned. In a later analysis, CDR3 sequences and most-parsimonious VDJ recombination scenarios were assigned using the TCRdist pipeline. In a later analysis, each TCR beta chain was defined by its CDR3 amino acid sequence together with its V-gene family, and reads without a unique V-gene family were excluded. To address suspected cross-contamination and a sequencing artifact, a later analysis removed 450 to 700 highly shared, low-generation-probability nucleotide sequences. In a later analysis, a clonal expansion index was calculated for each public chain from normalized within-repertoire ranks of inferred template counts. In a later analysis, generation probabilities were computed using a VDJ recombination model fitted to out-of-frame rearrangements, and the results were checked against IGoR. In a later analysis, TCR-TCR, TCR-HLA and TCR-CMV co-occurrence was scored with hypergeometric tests, and a repertoire-size bias correction was applied to TCR pairs. In a later analysis, false discovery rates were estimated by permuting HLA or CMV assignments 20 times. In a later analysis, co-occurring TCRs were grouped with DBSCAN, and TCRdist sequence similarity was added when clustering was performed within HLA-allele-positive subsets. Repertoires with fewer than 30,000 or more than 120,000 public chains were left out of co-occurrence clustering, as were about five repertoires with anomalous nucleotide sharing. Not all clones reach the TCRdb copy of this immuneACCESS table, which keeps in-frame sequences only. Checked studies attribute under half of the gap to unresolved V genes and leave the rest unexplained. Clone size and V and J calls were adopted from that table, with D and trimming inferred from the DNA. For this sample the table gives around 150,000 clones, of which roughly 80% were detected only once. The biggest ten clones account for roughly 2.3% of the sample.

In this chain, TRBV28 is recombined with TRBJ1-4; 9 central bases correspond to TRBD1. The sequence was obtained from a man aged 25 to 40 in good health and CMV-seronegative. The sequencing input was PBMCs. The DNA sequence reads TGTGCCAGCAGGAACAGGGGGCGATTTTCGTCTGAAAAACTGTTTTTT. Its protein is CASRNRGRFSSEKLFF.